These T cell receptor beta chains were read from a single sample in a study of blood T cells in healthy people across ages. TCRdb processed the 5' RACE reads anew with MiXCR; each CDR3 protein has one entry. The sample has about 680,000 distinct CDR3 sequences, around 48% seen once; the top ten hold around a third. The sample comprised blood. The receptors shown here come from a woman aged 60-75 years in good health. The CDR3 runs from the conserved cysteine through the conserved F or W. A D gene is named only where the DNA matches it firmly. Rows may omit the clone size; those that give it use once, few, many or a size class.

v_call	j_call	d_call	clone_size	cdr3_nt	cdr3_aa
TRBV20-1	TRBJ2-1	TRBD2	-	TGCAGTGCTCCGAGGACTAGCAGGAGCCTCTCCTACAATGAGCAGTTCTTC	CSAPRTSRSLSYNEQFF
TRBV2	TRBJ2-1	TRBD2	-	TGTGCCAGCTTGACTAGCGGGAGTCCGTTCTTC	CASLTSGSPFF
TRBV20-1	TRBJ2-1	TRBD2	few	TGCAGTAAGCCTAGTGGCGGGGGGACCTACAATGAGCAGTTCTTC	CSKPSGGGTYNEQFF
TRBV7-3	TRBJ2-7	-	-	TGTGCCAGCAGCCCCGTGCCAGGCACCGTCTACGAGCAGTACTTC	CASSPVPGTVYEQYF
TRBV6-5	TRBJ2-1	-	few	TGTGCCAGCAGGAAACCCCCGGGAGATAGGCAGTTCTTC	CASRKPPGDRQFF
TRBV6-1	TRBJ1-2	TRBD1	-	TGTGCCAGCAGTGAAGCGGTGGACAGGCTCAACTATGGCTACACCTTC	CASSEAVDRLNYGYTF
TRBV2	TRBJ2-7	-	few	TGTGCCAGCAGTGAAGCGACGATTGAGTACTTC	CASSEATIEYF
TRBV6-2/TRBV6-3	TRBJ2-5	-	-	TGTGCCAGCAGTTACCCTGAAGAGACCCAGTACTTC	CASSYPEETQYF
TRBV20-1	TRBJ2-3	-	-	TGCAGTGCTAGACCCGCGACATCTAGCACAGAAACGCAGTATTTT	CSARPATSSTETQYF
TRBV4-3	TRBJ1-5	-	few	TGCGCCAGCAGCCAAGATTGGGGAAGCGATCAGCCCCAGCATTTT	CASSQDWGSDQPQHF
TRBV20-1	TRBJ2-1	-	few	TGCAGTGCTGGGGCTGGGGCTCGCAATGAGCAGTTCTTC	CSAGAGARNEQFF
TRBV3-1	TRBJ1-2	-	once	TGTGCCAGCAGCCAAATTAACTATGGCTACACCTTC	CASSQINYGYTF
TRBV7-2	TRBJ2-3	-	few	TGTGCCAGCAGCAACTGGGACCGCGCAGATACGCAGTATTTT	CASSNWDRADTQYF
TRBV21-1	TRBJ2-7	-	-	TGTGCCAGCAGCAACCGGAGGGCTATCAAAAAGATATCCTGCTACGAGCAGTACTTC	CASSNRRAIKKISCYEQYF
TRBV20-1	TRBJ2-1	TRBD2	-	TGCAGTGCTAGAGTAGCGGGAGGGCCTAACAATGAGCAGTTCTTC	CSARVAGGPNNEQFF
TRBV29-1	TRBJ2-5	-	few	TGCAGCGTTACATTGGGCGGAGGTGGTGAGACCCAGTACTTC	CSVTLGGGGETQYF
TRBV28	TRBJ2-3	-	-	TGTGCCAGCAGTACCGATGCAGATACGCAGTATTTT	CASSTDADTQYF
TRBV25-1	TRBJ2-7	TRBD2	-	TGTGCCAGCAGTGAATCTAGCGGGAGTGTCTACGGCTACGAGCAGTACTTC	CASSESSGSVYGYEQYF
TRBV10-3	TRBJ1-6	TRBD1	-	TGTGCCATCAGGGGACAGGGGGCGCAGAATTCACCCCCCCACTTT	CAIRGQGAQNSPPHF
TRBV12-3/TRBV12-4	TRBJ1-2	-	few	TGTGCCAGCAGTTTAATATACAGGTTGGGCGGCTACACCTTC	CASSLIYRLGGYTF
TRBV29-1	TRBJ2-1	-	-	TGCAGCGTTGGGCGGAACTACAATGAGCAGTTCTTC	CSVGRNYNEQFF
TRBV7-2	TRBJ1-1	-	few	TGTGCCAGCAGCTTAAACGGACAGTCGTACACTGAAGCTTTCTTT	CASSLNGQSYTEAFF
TRBV4-1	TRBJ2-6	TRBD1	-	TGCGCCAGCAGCCCGGACAGGGGAAGCTCTGGGGCCAACGTCCTGACTTTC	CASSPDRGSSGANVLTF
TRBV7-9	TRBJ2-3	TRBD2	-	TGTGCCAGCAGCTTAGGACTAGCGGGCACCAACACAGATACGCAGTATTTT	CASSLGLAGTNTDTQYF
TRBV7-2	TRBJ2-3	-	few	TGTGCCAGCAGCCCCCGACTTCTGACAGATACGCAGTATTTT	CASSPRLLTDTQYF
TRBV7-9	TRBJ1-6	-	-	TGTGCCAGCAGCGCGGACGGGGCTCGGCCACCCCTCCACTTT	CASSADGARPPLHF
TRBV5-6	TRBJ2-7	TRBD1	-	TGTGCCAGCAGCGCCCGGGACAGAGCGACCTACGAGCAGTACTTC	CASSARDRATYEQYF
TRBV14	TRBJ2-7	-	-	TGTGCCAGCAGCCGCCAGGAATTGAGCGAGCAGTACTTC	CASSRQELSEQYF
TRBV5-1	TRBJ1-2	-	few	TGCGCCAGCAGCTTGGCTCCCTCAAATGGCTACACCTTC	CASSLAPSNGYTF
TRBV6-2/TRBV6-3	TRBJ2-1	TRBD2	few	TGTGCCAGCAGTTTGGGTCCGGGGGGCTACAATGAGCAGTTCTTC	CASSLGPGGYNEQFF
TRBV30	TRBJ1-4	TRBD1	-	TGTGCCTGGAGTTCTGGACAGGGACGGCCTAATGAAAAACTGTTTTTT	CAWSSGQGRPNEKLFF
TRBV15	TRBJ1-1	-	-	TGTGCCACCAGCAGGGGTTTTGGGGCAGGGAACACTGAAGCTTTCTTT	CATSRGFGAGNTEAFF
TRBV20-1	TRBJ2-5	-	-	TGCAGTGCTAGGGGAAACAGTCTGGAGACCCAGTACTTC	CSARGNSLETQYF
TRBV5-6	TRBJ1-2	-	-	TGTGCCAGCAGCTTGAGATCGGTAGCAAATCCTAACTATGGCTACACCTTC	CASSLRSVANPNYGYTF
TRBV25-1	TRBJ2-1	-	-	TGTGCCAGCAGTGAGCCCGGACCGGGACCAGCTGGCAATGAGCAGTTCTTC	CASSEPGPGPAGNEQFF
TRBV29-1	TRBJ2-1	-	-	TGCAGCGTTGAAGACGGCCGAAGGACCTACAATGAGCAGTTCTTC	CSVEDGRRTYNEQFF
TRBV15	TRBJ2-7	TRBD2	-	TGTGCCACCACAAGCGGGAACATATTCTACAATGAGCAGTACTTC	CATTSGNIFYNEQYF
TRBV5-1	TRBJ2-1	-	-	TGCGCCAGCAGCACCCTCGAGCGACATGAGCAGTTCTTC	CASSTLERHEQFF
TRBV7-2	TRBJ1-1	-	few	TGTGCCAGCAGCGCGGGCTCCTCCATTGAAGCTTTCTTT	CASSAGSSIEAFF
TRBV6-2/TRBV6-3	TRBJ2-7	TRBD2	-	TGTGCCAGCAGTAGGACTAGCGGAAGTAACCACGAGCAGTACTTC	CASSRTSGSNHEQYF
TRBV20-1	TRBJ2-7	TRBD2	once	TGCAGTGCTAGACGTAATGTGGGAGGGCCCTCTTACGAGCAGTACTTC	CSARRNVGGPSYEQYF
TRBV6-5	TRBJ2-1	-	-	TGTGCCAGCAGTTACCCGAGAGAGGGGTACAATGAGCAGTTCTTC	CASSYPREGYNEQFF
TRBV7-8	TRBJ2-1	TRBD1	-	TGTGCCAGCGGCCTTCCACAGGGGTTCAGGACCTACAATGAGCAGATCTTC	CASGLPQGFRTYNEQIF
TRBV20-1	TRBJ1-4	-	-	TGCAGTGCTAGATTCCGGGAAGCTGAAAAACTGTTTTTT	CSARFREAEKLFF
TRBV20-1	TRBJ2-5	TRBD2	many	TGCAGTGCTAGTAAGCGGGAAAGGGGAGAGACCCAGTACTTC	CSASKRERGETQYF